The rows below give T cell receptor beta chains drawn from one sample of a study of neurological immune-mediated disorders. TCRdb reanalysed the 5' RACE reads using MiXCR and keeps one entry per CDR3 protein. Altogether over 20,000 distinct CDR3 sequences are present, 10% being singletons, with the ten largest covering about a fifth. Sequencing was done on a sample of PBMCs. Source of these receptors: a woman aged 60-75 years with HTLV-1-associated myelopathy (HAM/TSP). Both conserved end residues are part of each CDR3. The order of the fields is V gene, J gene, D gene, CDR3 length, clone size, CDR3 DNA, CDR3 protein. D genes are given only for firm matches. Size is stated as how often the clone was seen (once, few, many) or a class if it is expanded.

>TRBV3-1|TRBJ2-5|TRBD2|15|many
TGTGCCAGCAGCCAAGATTTGACTAGCGGGGGGACCCAGTACTTC
CASSQDLTSGGTQYF
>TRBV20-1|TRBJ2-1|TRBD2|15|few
TGCAGTGCTTTTTCAGCGGGAGACTCCTACAATGAGCAGTTCTTC
CSAFSAGDSYNEQFF
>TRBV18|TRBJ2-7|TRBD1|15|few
TGTGCCAGCTCACCGACCGCGGGACAGGGTAGCGAGCAGTACTTC
CASSPTAGQGSEQYF
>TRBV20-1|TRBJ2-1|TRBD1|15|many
TGCAGTGCTAGAGGGCGCGCAGGGGGCCCCAATGAGCAGTTCTTC
CSARGRAGGPNEQFF
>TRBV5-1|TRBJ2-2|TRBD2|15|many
TGCGCCAGCAGGGCTGTCGCGGGGGACACCGGGGAGCTGTTTTTT
CASRAVAGDTGELFF
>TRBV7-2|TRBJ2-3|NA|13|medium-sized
TGTGCCAGCAGCGCCGGGGCTTACTATACGCAGTATTTT
CASSAGAYYTQYF
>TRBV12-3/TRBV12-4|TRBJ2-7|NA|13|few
TGTGCCAGCAGTTTCATGCCGATGGGGGAGCAGTACTTC
CASSFMPMGEQYF
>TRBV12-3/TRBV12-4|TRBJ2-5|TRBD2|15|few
TGTGCCAGCAGCTATACTAGCGGGGCCCTGTTCGACCAGTACTTC
CASSYTSGALFDQYF
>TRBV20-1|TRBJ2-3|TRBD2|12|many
TGCAGTGCGGCCGTAGCGGGAGATACGCAGTATTTT
CSAAVAGDTQYF
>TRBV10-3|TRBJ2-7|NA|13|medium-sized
TGTGCCATCAGTGAACGGGAAGAAGGCGAGCAGTACTTC
CAISEREEGEQYF
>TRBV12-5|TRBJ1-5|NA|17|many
TGTGCTAGTGGTTTGTTTAGGGAGGGTCGACCTAATCAGCCCCAGCATTTT
CASGLFREGRPNQPQHF
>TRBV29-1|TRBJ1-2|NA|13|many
TGCAGCGTTGATGAGTCAGTCAACTATGGCTACACCTTC
CSVDESVNYGYTF
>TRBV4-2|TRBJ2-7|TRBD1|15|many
TGTGCCAGCAGCCAAGATACAGGGGTTTGGAACGAGCAGTACTTC
CASSQDTGVWNEQYF
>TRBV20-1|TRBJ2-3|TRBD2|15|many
TGCAGTGCTAGAGAGCCTAGCGGGGGGGCTTCTACGCAGTATTTT
CSAREPSGGASTQYF